What follows are 30 T cell receptor beta chains derived from one specimen sequenced in a study of CD8 T cells in Susac syndrome. An amount of RNA that ranged from about 0.45 to 1 ug was reverse transcribed with random hexamers. TCRdb re-derived calls from the immunoSEQ multiplex PCR reads in MiXCR, one entry per CDR3 protein. The table records over 150,000 distinct CDR3 sequences, 90% to 95% of them present only once. Source material: CD4+ T cells from PBMCs. These receptors all come from a human donor with multiple sclerosis.

The genes are TRBV2 and TRBJ2-1; weak D call: TRBD2 (6 bases). V lost 8 bases and J 4 bases, leaving 9 bases between the germline ends. The CDR3 has 12 amino acids. Germline V gives CDR1 SNHLY, CDR2 FYNNEI. The CDR3 loop is CASGRIYNEQFF. CDR3 bases: TGTGCCAGCGGGAGGATTTACAATGAGCAGTTCTTC.

Written as DNA, the CDR3 is TGTGCCACCAGTGACCCCTCGACTGCGGATACGCAGTATTTT. Translated: CATSDPSTADTQYF. The J gene is TRBJ2-3, the V gene TRBV24-1, with no clear D. The V gene lost 4 bases and the J gene lost 6 bases, with 13 bases spanning the gap. The CDR3 covers 14 residues. Germline CDR1 KGHDR, CDR2 SFDVKD.

V and J are TRBV6-5 and TRBJ1-2; D might be TRBD1 (5 bases). The CDR3 is made up of 13 amino acids. With 6 bases removed from V and 4 bases from J, the gap between germline ends came to 12 bases. Per the germline V gene, CDR1 is MNHEY and CDR2 is SVGAGI. In nucleotides, the CDR3 is TGTGCCAGCAGGACTGACAGTATCTATGGCTACACCTTC. Translated: CASRTDSIYGYTF.

This clonotype was picked up a small number of times. The V call is TRBV6-1, the J call TRBJ1-2, with a tentative D call TRBD1 (5 bases). V lost 9 bases, J lost 2 bases, and 10 bases lay in between. In germline, CDR1 is MNHNS, CDR2 SASEGT. There are 12 residues in the CDR3. This chain's CDR3 is CASRGSNYGYTF. CDR3 in DNA: TGTGCCAGTAGGGGTTCCAACTATGGCTACACCTTC.

The V gene is TRBV9, the J gene TRBJ2-3; D perhaps matches TRBD1 (5 bases). Germline V CDR1 and CDR2: SGDLS, YYNGEE. The CDR3 totals 11 residues. The V end lost 4 bases, the J end lost 11 bases, and 11 bases lay between the germline ends. The CDR3 nucleotides are TGTGCCAGCAGCCTTACCGGACAGCAGTATTTT. Translated, it gives CASSLTGQQYF.

The chain has TRBV20-1 and TRBJ2-2, with D perhaps matching TRBD2 (6 bases). The CDR3 is 13 residues long. Trimming took 8 bases from V and 7 from J, leaving 17 bases between them. Germline CDR1 is DFQATT and CDR2 is SNEGSKA (reference sequence). DNA for the CDR3: TGCAGTAGCTGGGGCGTGGGAGGCGGGGAGCTGTTTTTT. The encoded protein is CSSWGVGGGELFF.

This clonotype was observed once. The V and J genes are TRBV30 and TRBJ2-1; 14 bases map to TRBD2. CDR3 size: 16 residues. The germline V gene encodes CDR1 GTSNPN and CDR2 SVGIG (reference sequence). With V trimmed by 6 bases and J by 6 bases, 10 bases remained unmatched. CDR3 nucleotide sequence: TGTGCCTGCGATCTCCCCGGGACTAGCGGGAGCAATGAGCAGTTCTTC. This translates into CACDLPGTSGSNEQFF.

The V gene is TRBV9, the J gene TRBJ2-3, with 8 bases that match TRBD2. Trimming took 0 bases from V and 10 from J; bases not matched to a gene: 10. CDR3 length equals 15 residues. The germline V gene encodes CDR1 SGDLS and CDR2 YYNGEE. CDR3 in amino acids: CASSVVDQREHPQYF. The CDR3 region has the DNA TGTGCCAGCAGCGTAGTTGACCAGCGGGAGCATCCGCAGTATTTT. The full variable domain, with the rest looked up from reference TRBV9 and TRBJ2-3, is DSGVTQTPKHLITATGQRVTLRCSPRSGDLSVYWYQQSLDQGLQFLIQYYNGEERAKGNILERFSAQQFPDLHSELNLSSLELGDSALYFCASSVVDQREHPQYFGPGTRLTVL.

The chain couples TRBV9 to TRBJ2-7; D possibly uses TRBD1 or TRBD2 (5 bases each). Germline CDR1 reads SGDLS; CDR2 reads YYNGEE. This CDR3 contains 15 residues. Deletions cut 4 bases from V and 6 bases from J, with 20 bases between. In DNA, the CDR3 is TGTGCCAGCAGCCCAACCGGGACCCTCGGTTTCGAGCAGTACTTC. Its protein product is CASSPTGTLGFEQYF.

CDR3 sequence reads: CASSQGSNGYTF. CDR3 coding DNA: TGTGCCAGCAGCCAAGGATCTAATGGCTACACCTTC. The rearrangement uses TRBV3-1 and TRBJ1-2, with D uncertain. Germline V gene lookup returns CDR1 LGHDT and CDR2 YNNKEL (reference sequence). Trimming removed 1 base from V and 6 bases from J, with 6 bases in between. The CDR3 spans 12 residues. Full variable domain (remainder filled in from reference TRBV3-1 and TRBJ1-2): DTAVSQTPKYLVTQMGNDKSIKCEQNLGHDTMYWYKQDSKKFLKIMFSYNNKELIINETVPNRFSPKSPDKAHLNLHINSLELGDSAVYFCASSQGSNGYTFGSGTRLTVV.

The chain links TRBV20-1 to TRBJ2-7; possibly TRBD2 for D (5 bases). Germline values: CDR1 DFQATT, CDR2 SNEGSKA (reference sequence). Trimming took 3 bases from V and 7 from J, leaving 19 bases between them. CDR3 length: 14 amino acids. The CDR3 reads CSASLPSTLREQYF. DNA for the CDR3: TGCAGTGCTAGCCTCCCTAGCACCCTGAGGGAGCAGTACTTC.

The genes are TRBV9 and TRBJ2-1, with 9 bases aligning to TRBD2. V lost 0 bases to trimming and J lost 8 bases; unmatched junction nucleotides: 6. Germline-derived CDR1 and CDR2 are SGDLS and YYNGEE. The CDR3 runs 15 residues. DNA for the CDR3: TGTGCCAGCAGCGTAGGTTCTAGCGGGATCTATGAGCAGTTCTTC. Translated, it gives CASSVGSSGIYEQFF.

CDR3 protein: CSASYRGRNTEAFF. For the CDR3, the DNA is TGCAGTGCTTCTTACAGGGGCCGGAACACTGAAGCTTTCTTT. The rearrangement uses TRBV20-1 and TRBJ1-1; TRBD1 matches at 7 bases. This CDR3 spans 14 amino acids. The J segment lost 1 base and the V segment lost 5 bases, leaving 7 bases of the junction unmatched. Germline CDR1 reads DFQATT; CDR2 reads SNEGSKA (reference sequence).

The J gene is TRBJ1-1, the V gene TRBV5-1, with 8 bases matching TRBD1. The CDR3 length is 15 residues. Per the germline V gene, CDR1 is SGHRS and CDR2 is YFSETQ. J was trimmed by 5 bases and V by 0 bases; bases with no gene match: 6. The CDR3 region is CASSLGGQGETEAFF. CDR3 nucleotide sequence: TGCGCCAGCAGCTTGGGAGGACAGGGTGAGACTGAAGCTTTCTTT.

The chain links TRBV2 to TRBJ2-5, with no clear D. This CDR3 comprises 12 residues. Germline V CDR1 and CDR2: SNHLY, FYNNEI. V lost 6 bases to trimming and J lost 4 bases, with 9 bases between them. The CDR3 loop is CASREQGETQYF. The CDR3 DNA reads as TGTGCCAGCAGAGAACAAGGAGAGACCCAGTACTTC. Based on the CDR3 plus reference TRBV2 and TRBJ2-5, the full variable domain is EPEVTQTPSHQVTQMGQEVILRCVPISNHLYFYWYRQILGQKVEFLVSFYNNEISEKSEIFDDQFSVERPDGSNFTLKIRSTKLEDSAMYFCASREQGETQYFGPGTRLLVL.

V gene TRBV7-3 combines with J gene TRBJ2-3, with 8 bases identical to TRBD2. V lost 5 bases and J lost 4; bases outside the gene matches: 8. The CDR3 covers 15 residues. The germline V gene has CDR1 SGHTA and CDR2 FQGTGA. CDR3 sequence reads: CASSPGGAGADTQYF. In nucleotides, the CDR3 is TGTGCCAGCAGCCCCGGGGGGGCAGGTGCAGATACGCAGTATTTT. The full variable domain, with the rest looked up from reference TRBV7-3 and TRBJ2-3, is GAGVSQTPSNKVTEKGKYVELRCDPISGHTALYWYRQSLGQGPEFLIYFQGTGAADDSGLPNDRFFAVRPEGSVSTLKIQRTERGDSAVYLCASSPGGAGADTQYFGPGTRLTVL.

V usage is TRBV7-3 and J usage is TRBJ2-5, with D perhaps assigned TRBD1 or TRBD2 (5 bases each). Trimming took off 3 bases at V and 1 base at J, with 9 bases between the two ends. Germline V gene data show CDR1 as SGHTA and CDR2 as FQGTGA. The CDR3 is 14 residues long. CDR3 DNA: TGTGCCAGCAGCTTGGGACGGGTCCAAGAGACCCAGTACTTC. Protein product: CASSLGRVQETQYF.

The chain links TRBV9 to TRBJ1-5, with D possibly being TRBD1 (6 bases). Germline V gives CDR1 SGDLS, CDR2 YYNGEE. V was shortened by 2 bases and J by 6 bases, with 12 bases between the two germline ends. This CDR3 spans 14 amino acids. DNA of the CDR3: TGTGCCAGCAGCGTTTCGGACAGAAGTCAGCCCCAGCATTTT. This gives the protein CASSVSDRSQPQHF.

The chain recombines TRBV6-5 with TRBJ1-2, with 8 bases matching TRBD1. CDR3 length: 15 amino acids. Trimming removed 0 bases from V and 6 bases from J; junction bases left unmatched: 6. Germline CDR1 MNHEY, CDR2 SVGAGI. The CDR3 sequence: CASSYSTRGRDGYTF. CDR3 nucleotides: TGTGCCAGCAGTTACTCGACCAGGGGGCGCGATGGCTACACCTTC.

Here the CDR3 DNA reads TGTGCCAGCAGTTACGGGGGGAACAGGGGCCACAATGAGCAGTTCTTC. Translation: CASSYGGNRGHNEQFF. V usage is TRBV6-2 or TRBV6-3 and J usage is TRBJ2-1; D is possibly TRBD1 (7 bases). The CDR3 is 16 amino acids. V was clipped by 2 bases and J by 5 bases, with 16 bases between them. Germline CDR1 MNHEY, CDR2 SVGEGT.

The V gene is TRBV30, the J gene TRBJ1-5, with D tentatively TRBD1 (6 bases). CDR3 length equals 16 residues. The ends were cut back, 4 bases at V and 4 bases at J, with 20 bases in the middle. Germline CDR1 reads GTSNPN; CDR2 reads SVGIG (reference sequence). The CDR3 DNA is TGTGCCTGGAAACTAAAGGGGGAAGGGTTGAATCAGCCCCAGCATTTT. Translating it yields CAWKLKGEGLNQPQHF.

V gene TRBV29-1 combines with J gene TRBJ2-2, with a possible D match to TRBD2 (6 bases). CDR3 length: 13 residues. Looked up from germline, CDR1 is SQVTM and CDR2 is ANQGSEA. V was cut by 7 bases and J by 6 bases, with 15 bases left in between. CDR3 sequence: CSAWEARAGELFF. For the CDR3, the DNA is TGCAGCGCCTGGGAGGCTCGGGCCGGGGAGCTGTTTTTT.

The V and J genes are TRBV20-1 and TRBJ2-6; D assignment may be TRBD1 or TRBD2 (6 bases each). CDR1 is DFQATT and CDR2 is SNEGSKA in the germline V gene (reference sequence). CDR3 length equals 13 residues. V lost 6 bases to trimming and J lost 10 bases, with 16 bases between them. DNA of the CDR3: TGCAGTGCACCTAAGGGGGGTTCTAACGTCCTGACTTTC. Protein product: CSAPKGGSNVLTF.

The chain employs TRBV15 and TRBJ2-2; D not certain. CDR1 is LNHNV and CDR2 is YYDKDF in the germline V gene (reference sequence). Trimming removed 9 bases from V and 4 bases from J, with 24 bases in between. The CDR3 totals 17 residues. For the CDR3, the DNA is TGTGCCACAACGGCAAGGGTAAAGATTGTGAGCACCGGGGAGCTGTTTTTT. Its translation is CATTARVKIVSTGELFF.

CDR3 sequence: CASTSGSFYEQYF. The CDR3 DNA is TGTGCCAGTACGAGCGGGAGCTTCTACGAGCAGTACTTC. The chain combines TRBV11-1 with TRBJ2-7; 8 bases match TRBD2. The J segment lost 3 bases and the V segment lost 9 bases, leaving 7 bases of the junction unmatched. This CDR3 is built from 13 residues. Germline CDR1 SGHAT, CDR2 FQDESV (reference sequence).

V and J are TRBV24-1 and TRBJ2-1; tentatively, D is TRBD2 (6 bases). Per germline, CDR1 KGHDR and CDR2 SFDVKD. The CDR3 covers 15 residues. The V end was cut by 5 bases, the J end by 10 bases, with 20 bases between. Here the CDR3 reads CATSVNDGSREEQFF. The CDR3 region has the DNA TGTGCCACCAGTGTGAACGACGGGAGTCGGGAGGAGCAGTTCTTC.

V gene TRBV27 combines with J gene TRBJ2-1; D may be TRBD2 (5 bases). Germline lookup yields CDR1 MNHEY and CDR2 SMNVEV (reference sequence). This CDR3 region has 13 residues. V lost 3 bases and J 7 bases, leaving 10 bases between the germline ends. CDR3 sequence (DNA): TGTGCCAGCAGTTTCTTACGGACTAATGAGCAGTTCTTC. This encodes CASSFLRTNEQFF.

This chain joins TRBV18 and TRBJ2-5; tentatively, D is TRBD1 or TRBD2 (5 bases each). CDR1 is KGHSH and CDR2 is LQKENI in the germline V gene. V lost 3 bases and J lost 5, with 16 bases in between. This CDR3 region has 15 residues. CDR3 sequence: CASSPLRSEGETQYF. CDR3 coding DNA: TGTGCCAGCTCACCTCTCCGGAGCGAGGGGGAGACCCAGTACTTC.

This chain connects TRBV27 to TRBJ2-5; possible D gene TRBD1, 6 bases. Trimming shortened V by 7 bases and J by 2 bases, and 20 bases separated the two germline ends. This CDR3 is 16 amino acids long. The germline V gene encodes CDR1 MNHEY and CDR2 SMNVEV (reference sequence). The CDR3 loop reads CASTYGAGAFQETQYF. The CDR3 bases are TGTGCCAGCACTTATGGGGCAGGGGCATTTCAAGAGACCCAGTACTTC.

The chain uses TRBV5-1 and TRBJ2-7; D is ambiguous. This CDR3 comprises 16 residues. In germline, CDR1 is SGHRS, CDR2 YFSETQ. The V end was cut by 5 bases, the J end by 0 bases, with 18 bases between. CDR3 bases: TGCGCCAGCAGTCCCTCGGTGGGTTTCAGCTCCTACGAGCAGTACTTC. Its protein product is CASSPSVGFSSYEQYF.